This passage covers 5 T cell receptor beta chains from one sample sequenced in a study of Ad26.COV2.S vaccination and SARS-CoV-2 variants. Sequencing used immunoSEQ multiplex PCR; TCRdb keeps in-frame clones, though not all of them. Among about 420,000 clones, approximately 90% were seen once, and the ten largest hold 3.6%. The treatment here: some 20 received Ad26.COV2.S at low or high dose, single or two shots; about 5 received placebo; per-sample allocation not given. Day 63 after the first vaccine or placebo injection was the time point for sampling. This sample comprised peripheral blood, obtained in a trial of Ad26.COV2.S vaccine versus placebo. These receptors all stem from a person between 18 and 60 years old who received the Ad26.COV2.S COVID-19 vaccine or a placebo.

This clone came up once. V usage is TRBV5-6 and J usage is TRBJ1-1; D is possibly TRBD1 (6 bases). Germline V gene data show CDR1 as SGHDT and CDR2 as YYEEEE. CDR3 length equals 16 residues. V gave up 4 bases and J gave up 4 bases, with 20 bases separating them. CDR3 in amino acids: CASSTTSRGARTEAFF. In DNA, the CDR3 is TGTGCCAGCAGCACCACTAGCCGGGGGGCGCGCACTGAAGCTTTCTTT.

The rearrangement uses TRBV6-5 and TRBJ2-2, with TRBD2 identical over 10 bases. The germline V gene has CDR1 MNHEY and CDR2 SVGAGI. CDR3 length: 14 amino acids. Trimming removed 7 bases from V and 6 bases from J; junction bases left unmatched: 5. The CDR3 sequence is CASIASGGPGELFF. CDR3 nucleotide sequence: TGTGCCAGCATAGCTAGCGGGGGCCCCGGGGAGCTGTTTTTT.

This clone came up a few times. This rearrangement joins TRBV18 to TRBJ2-3; 14 nucleotides align to TRBD2. V shed 3 bases, J shed 4 bases, and the junction held 6 bases outside the gene matches. Germline V gene data show CDR1 as KGHSH and CDR2 as LQKENI. The CDR3 covers 17 residues. The CDR3 coding sequence is TGTGCCAGCTCACCTCGGACTAGCGGGGGGACAGCAGATACGCAGTATTTT. Translating it yields CASSPRTSGGTADTQYF.

The J gene is TRBJ1-2, the V gene TRBV7-9, with TRBD1 matching 11 bases. The V gene end was trimmed by 2 bases and the J gene end by 3 bases; junction bases not matched to a gene: 2. The CDR3 covers 15 residues. Germline CDR1 SEHNR, CDR2 FQNEAQ (reference sequence). DNA for the CDR3: TGTGCCAGCAGCTTAACGGGACAGGGGGACTATGGCTACACCTTC. It encodes CASSLTGQGDYGYTF.

The chain links TRBV4-2 to TRBJ2-3; 12 bases align to TRBD2. Germline-derived CDR1 and CDR2 are LGHNA and YNFKEQ. CDR3 length: 18 amino acids. V lost 2 bases and J lost 2; bases outside the gene matches: 8. The chain's CDR3 is CASSQPLLAGGFTDTQYF. In DNA, the CDR3 is TGTGCCAGCAGCCAACCCCTTCTAGCGGGGGGGTTCACAGATACGCAGTATTTT.